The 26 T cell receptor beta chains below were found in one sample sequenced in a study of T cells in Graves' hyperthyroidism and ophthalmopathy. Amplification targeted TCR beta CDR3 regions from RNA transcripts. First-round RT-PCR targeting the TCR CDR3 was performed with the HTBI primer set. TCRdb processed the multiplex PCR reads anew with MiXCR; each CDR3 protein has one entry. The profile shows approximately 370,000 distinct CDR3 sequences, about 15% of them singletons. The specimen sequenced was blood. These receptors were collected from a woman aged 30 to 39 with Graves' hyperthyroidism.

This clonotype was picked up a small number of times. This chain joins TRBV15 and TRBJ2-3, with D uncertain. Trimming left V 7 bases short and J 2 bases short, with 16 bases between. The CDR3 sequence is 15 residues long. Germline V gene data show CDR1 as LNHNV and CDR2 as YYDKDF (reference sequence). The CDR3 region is CATTPQRTSTDTQYF. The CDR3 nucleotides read TGTGCCACCACTCCTCAACGTACCTCCACAGATACGCAGTATTTT.

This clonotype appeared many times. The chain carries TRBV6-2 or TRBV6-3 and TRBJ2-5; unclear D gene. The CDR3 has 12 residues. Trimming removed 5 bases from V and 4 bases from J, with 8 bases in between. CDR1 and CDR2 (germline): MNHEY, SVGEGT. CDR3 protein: CASSPQAETQYF. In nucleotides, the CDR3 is TGTGCCAGCAGTCCCCAGGCAGAGACCCAGTACTTC.

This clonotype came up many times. CDR3 sequence reads: CASRETGAAYEQYF. The CDR3 DNA follows: TGTGCCAGCAGGGAGACAGGGGCCGCCTACGAGCAGTACTTC. V and J are TRBV6-1 and TRBJ2-7, with TRBD1 matching over 8 bases. This CDR3 is 14 amino acids long. The germline V gene has CDR1 MNHNS and CDR2 SASEGT. V was pared by 6 bases and J by 2 bases, with 6 bases of the junction left unmatched.

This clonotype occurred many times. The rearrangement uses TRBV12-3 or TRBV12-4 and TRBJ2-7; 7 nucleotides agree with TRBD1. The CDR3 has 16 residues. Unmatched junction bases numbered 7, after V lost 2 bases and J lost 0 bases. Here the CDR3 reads CASSLRPGQSSYEQYF. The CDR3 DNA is TGTGCCAGCAGTTTAAGGCCGGGACAGAGCTCCTACGAGCAGTACTTC.

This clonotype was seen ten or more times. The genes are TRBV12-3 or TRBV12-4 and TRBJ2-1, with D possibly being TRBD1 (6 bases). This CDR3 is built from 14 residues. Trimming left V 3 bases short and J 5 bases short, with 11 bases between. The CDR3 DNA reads TGTGCCAGCAGTTTGGTCGGGACACACAATGAGCAGTTCTTC. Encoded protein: CASSLVGTHNEQFF.

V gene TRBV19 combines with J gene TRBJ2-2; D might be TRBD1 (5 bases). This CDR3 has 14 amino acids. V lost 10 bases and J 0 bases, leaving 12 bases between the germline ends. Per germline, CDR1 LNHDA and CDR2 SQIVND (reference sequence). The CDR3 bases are TGTGCCACCAAGCTGACAGCGAACACCGGGGAGCTGTTTTTT. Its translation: CATKLTANTGELFF.

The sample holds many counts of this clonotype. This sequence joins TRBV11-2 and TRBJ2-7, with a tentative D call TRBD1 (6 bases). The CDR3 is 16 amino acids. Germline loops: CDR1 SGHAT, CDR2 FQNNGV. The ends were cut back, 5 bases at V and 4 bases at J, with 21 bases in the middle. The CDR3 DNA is TGTGCCAGCAGCCCAGTCCTCCACACAGGGAAGTACGAGCAGTACTTC. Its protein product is CASSPVLHTGKYEQYF.

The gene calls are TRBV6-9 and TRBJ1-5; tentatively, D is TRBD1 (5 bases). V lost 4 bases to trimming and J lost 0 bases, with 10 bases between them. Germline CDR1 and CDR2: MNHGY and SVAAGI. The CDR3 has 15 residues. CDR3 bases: TGTGCCAGCAGTTGGGGGGGGGGTAGCAATCAGCCCCAGCATTTT. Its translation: CASSWGGGSNQPQHF.

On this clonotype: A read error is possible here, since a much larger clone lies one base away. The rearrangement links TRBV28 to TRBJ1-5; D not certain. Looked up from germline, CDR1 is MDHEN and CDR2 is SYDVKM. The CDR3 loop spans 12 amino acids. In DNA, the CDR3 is TGTGCCAGCGGTTTCAGATTTCAGCCCCAGCATTTT. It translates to CASGFRFQPQHF.

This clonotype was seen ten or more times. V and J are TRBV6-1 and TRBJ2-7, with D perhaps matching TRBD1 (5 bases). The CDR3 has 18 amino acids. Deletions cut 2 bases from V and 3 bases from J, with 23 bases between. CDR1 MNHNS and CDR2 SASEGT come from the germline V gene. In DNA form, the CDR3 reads TGTGCCAGCAGTGAACCCTTTGCTCTGGATAGGGGTGGCTACGAGCAGTACTTC. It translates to CASSEPFALDRGGYEQYF.

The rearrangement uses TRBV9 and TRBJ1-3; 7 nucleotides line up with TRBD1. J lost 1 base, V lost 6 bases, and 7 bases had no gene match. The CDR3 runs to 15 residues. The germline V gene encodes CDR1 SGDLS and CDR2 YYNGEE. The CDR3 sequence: CASTRGGRSGNTIYF. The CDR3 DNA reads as TGTGCCAGCACCCGAGGGGGCAGATCTGGAAACACCATATATTTT.

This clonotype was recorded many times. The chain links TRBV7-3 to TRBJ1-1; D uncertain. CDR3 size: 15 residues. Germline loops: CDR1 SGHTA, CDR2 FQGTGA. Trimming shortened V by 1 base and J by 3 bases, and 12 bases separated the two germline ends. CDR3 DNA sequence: TGTGCCAGCAGCTTAAAAACCATGGGAGACACTGAAGCTTTCTTT. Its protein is CASSLKTMGDTEAFF.

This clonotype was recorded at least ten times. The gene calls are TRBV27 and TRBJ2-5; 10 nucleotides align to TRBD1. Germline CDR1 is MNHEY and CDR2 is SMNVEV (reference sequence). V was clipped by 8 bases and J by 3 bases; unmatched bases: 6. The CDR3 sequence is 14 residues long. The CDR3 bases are TGTGCCAGCGCCCGGACAGGGGGAGAAGAGACCCAGTACTTC. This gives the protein CASARTGGEETQYF.

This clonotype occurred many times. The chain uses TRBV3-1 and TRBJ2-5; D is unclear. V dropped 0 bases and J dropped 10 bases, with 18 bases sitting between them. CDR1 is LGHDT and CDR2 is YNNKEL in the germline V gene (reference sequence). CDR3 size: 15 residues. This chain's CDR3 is CASSQDSSGERIQYF. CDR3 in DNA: TGTGCCAGCAGCCAAGACTCTTCTGGAGAGAGGATCCAGTACTTC.

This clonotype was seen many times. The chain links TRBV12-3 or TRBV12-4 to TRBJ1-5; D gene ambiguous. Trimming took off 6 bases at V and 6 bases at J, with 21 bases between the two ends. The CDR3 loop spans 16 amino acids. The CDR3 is CASSLYGPEEGQPQHF. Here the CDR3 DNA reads TGTGCCAGCAGCCTGTATGGGCCAGAGGAGGGTCAGCCCCAGCATTTT.

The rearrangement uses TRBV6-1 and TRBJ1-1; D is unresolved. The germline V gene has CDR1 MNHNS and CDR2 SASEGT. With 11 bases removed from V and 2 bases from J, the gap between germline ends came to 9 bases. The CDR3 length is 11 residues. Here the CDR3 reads CAGRGNTEAFF. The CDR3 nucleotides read TGTGCCGGACGGGGTAACACTGAAGCTTTCTTT.

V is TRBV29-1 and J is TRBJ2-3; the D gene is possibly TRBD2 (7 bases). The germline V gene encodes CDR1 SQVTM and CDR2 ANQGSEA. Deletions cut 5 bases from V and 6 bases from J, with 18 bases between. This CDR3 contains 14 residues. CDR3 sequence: CSVLGHRGADTQYF. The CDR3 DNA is TGCAGCGTTTTAGGACACCGGGGGGCGGATACGCAGTATTTT.

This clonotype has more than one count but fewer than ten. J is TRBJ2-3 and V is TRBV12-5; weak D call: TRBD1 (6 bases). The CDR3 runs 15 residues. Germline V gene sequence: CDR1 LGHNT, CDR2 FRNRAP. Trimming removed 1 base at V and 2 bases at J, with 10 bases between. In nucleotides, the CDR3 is TGTGCTAGTGGTTTGGGACAGGATAACACAGATACGCAGTATTTT. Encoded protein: CASGLGQDNTDTQYF.

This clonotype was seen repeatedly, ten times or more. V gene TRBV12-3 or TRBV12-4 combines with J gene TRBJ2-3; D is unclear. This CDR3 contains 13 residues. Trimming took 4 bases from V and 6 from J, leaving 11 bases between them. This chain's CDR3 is CASSSSRGDTQYF. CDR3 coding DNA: TGTGCCAGCAGTTCAAGCCGTGGGGATACGCAGTATTTT.

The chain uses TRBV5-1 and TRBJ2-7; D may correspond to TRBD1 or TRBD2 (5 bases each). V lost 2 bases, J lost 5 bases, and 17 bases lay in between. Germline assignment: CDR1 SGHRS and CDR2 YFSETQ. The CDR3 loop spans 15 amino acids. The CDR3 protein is CASSFLLDWGHEQYF. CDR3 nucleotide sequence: TGCGCCAGCAGCTTTCTACTGGACTGGGGCCACGAGCAGTACTTC.

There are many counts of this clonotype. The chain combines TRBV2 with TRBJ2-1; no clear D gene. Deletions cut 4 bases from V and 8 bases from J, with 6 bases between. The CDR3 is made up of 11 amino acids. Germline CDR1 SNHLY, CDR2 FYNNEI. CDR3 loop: CASSVRDEQFF. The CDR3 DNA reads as TGTGCCAGCAGTGTTCGGGATGAGCAGTTCTTC.

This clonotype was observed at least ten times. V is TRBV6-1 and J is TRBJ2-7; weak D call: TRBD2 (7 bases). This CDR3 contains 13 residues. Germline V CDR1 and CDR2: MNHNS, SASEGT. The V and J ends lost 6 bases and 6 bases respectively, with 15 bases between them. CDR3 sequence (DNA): TGTGCCAGCAGAACCGGGGGCGGGGGCGAGCAGTACTTC. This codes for CASRTGGGGEQYF.

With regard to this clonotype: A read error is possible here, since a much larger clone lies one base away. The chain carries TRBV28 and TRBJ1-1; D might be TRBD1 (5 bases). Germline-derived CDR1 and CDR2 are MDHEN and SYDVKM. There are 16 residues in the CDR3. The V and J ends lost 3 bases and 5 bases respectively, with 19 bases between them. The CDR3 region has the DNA TGTGCCAGCAGTTTCATACAGGAAGGGGCGAAAACTGAAGCTTTCTTT. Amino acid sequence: CASSFIQEGAKTEAFF.

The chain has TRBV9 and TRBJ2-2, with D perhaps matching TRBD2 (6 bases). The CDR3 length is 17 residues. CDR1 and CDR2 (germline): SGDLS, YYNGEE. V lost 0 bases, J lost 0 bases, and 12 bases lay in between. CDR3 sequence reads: CASSVGGRSANTGELFF. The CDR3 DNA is TGTGCCAGCAGCGTAGGGGGGAGGAGTGCGAACACCGGGGAGCTGTTTTTT.

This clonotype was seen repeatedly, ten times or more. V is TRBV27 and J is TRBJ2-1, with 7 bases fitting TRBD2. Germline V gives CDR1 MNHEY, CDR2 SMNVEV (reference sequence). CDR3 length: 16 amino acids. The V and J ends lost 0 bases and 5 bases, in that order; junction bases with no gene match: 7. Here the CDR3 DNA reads TGTGCCAGCAGTTTATCGGCGGGGGATTCTAACAATGAGCAGTTCTTC. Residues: CASSLSAGDSNNEQFF.

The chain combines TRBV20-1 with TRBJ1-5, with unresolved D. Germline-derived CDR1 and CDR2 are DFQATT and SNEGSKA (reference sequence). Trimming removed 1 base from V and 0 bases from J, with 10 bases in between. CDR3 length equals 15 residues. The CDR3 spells CSARGASDSNQPQHF. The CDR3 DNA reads TGCAGTGCTAGAGGTGCCAGTGATAGCAATCAGCCCCAGCATTTT.